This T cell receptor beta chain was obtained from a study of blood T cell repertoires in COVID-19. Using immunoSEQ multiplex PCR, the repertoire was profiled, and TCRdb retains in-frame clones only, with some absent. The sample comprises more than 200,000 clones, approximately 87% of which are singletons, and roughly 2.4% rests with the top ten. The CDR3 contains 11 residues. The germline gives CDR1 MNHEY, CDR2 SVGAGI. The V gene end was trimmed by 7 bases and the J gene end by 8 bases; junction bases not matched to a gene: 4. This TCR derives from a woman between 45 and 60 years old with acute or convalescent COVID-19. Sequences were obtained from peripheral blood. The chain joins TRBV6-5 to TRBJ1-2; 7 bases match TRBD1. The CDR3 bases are TGTGCCAGCATCGACAGGGAGGGCTACACCTTC. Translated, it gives CASIDREGYTF.